This TCR beta chain appears in the sequencing data of a study of blood T cell repertoires in COVID-19 (dated by TCRdb to the early 2020s). About the investigation overall: Samples covering the acute and convalescent phases of COVID-19 were provided by collaborators in the United States, Italy and Spain. The material from the prospective study consisted of cDNA or gDNA derived from T cells, B-cell-depleted T cells, or PBMCs. Subjects who had been exposed to COVID-19, were actively infected with it, or had recovered from it provided the deeply sampled blood TCRbeta repertoires that made up the dataset. Samples came from the ongoing ImmuneRACE study (first 160 participants) plus 1,254 subjects from 6 global collaborators. Where available, HLA class I and class II types were obtained from metadata supplied by the sample provider rather than from assay-based typing. The repertoires were released in a freely available public database intended as a resource for research on the immune response to SARS-CoV-2. A de-identified subject ID, COVID-19 status, age in years and sex were almost always included in the sample metadata. The paper as a whole reports these results and caveats: How much clinical and demographic metadata was included differed by source and by participant, and the metadata was provided uncurated.

Collaborating institutions collected whole blood in K2EDTA tubes following their own protocols. For TCRbeta analysis, collaborators shipped samples as frozen whole blood, isolated PBMCs, or DNA extracted from either of those sample types. A note on this clone: The specificity of this receptor is unknown. Within one base of it there is no much larger clone, and no base qualities were kept.

The immunoSEQ Assay, a bias-controlled multiplex PCR, was used to amplify TCRbeta CDR3 regions from genomic DNA. Turning to the authors' computational methods: Nucleated cell counts per sample were estimated from amplification of reference gene primers within the assay. To quantify the absolute abundance of each unique TCRbeta CDR3 rearrangement, sequence reads were collapsed and filtered. Productive Simpson clonality was computed per sample as the square root of Simpson's diversity index over productive rearrangements. As stored in TCRdb, this immuneACCESS dataset retains in-frame rearrangements with V and J assigned. A fraction of the clones does not appear; measured against another copy, unresolved V genes explain less than half of the discrepancy, and the remainder lacks a known reason. V, J and clone size were drawn from that table, and D and trimming were deduced from the DNA. Present in this sample are about 110,000 clones, roughly four fifths of which were seen just once. Clones ranked in the top ten supply approximately 4.1% of the sample.

Per the germline V gene (reference sequence), LNHDA is the CDR1 and SQIVND is the CDR2. The V and J ends are trimmed by 4 bases and 4 bases, leaving 5 bases between them. The CDR3 has 12 amino acids, counting the end cysteine and phenylalanine. Only the CDR3 region is kept as DNA, spanning 36 bases read in frame from base 1. The TCR originated in an older woman with acute or convalescent COVID-19. Sequencing was done on a sample of peripheral blood. The chain is made from TRBV19 and TRBJ1-3, with the D gene too uncertain to name. The bases read TGTGCCAGTAGTACGGGAGGAAACACCATATATTTT. It is translated as CASSTGGNTIYF.